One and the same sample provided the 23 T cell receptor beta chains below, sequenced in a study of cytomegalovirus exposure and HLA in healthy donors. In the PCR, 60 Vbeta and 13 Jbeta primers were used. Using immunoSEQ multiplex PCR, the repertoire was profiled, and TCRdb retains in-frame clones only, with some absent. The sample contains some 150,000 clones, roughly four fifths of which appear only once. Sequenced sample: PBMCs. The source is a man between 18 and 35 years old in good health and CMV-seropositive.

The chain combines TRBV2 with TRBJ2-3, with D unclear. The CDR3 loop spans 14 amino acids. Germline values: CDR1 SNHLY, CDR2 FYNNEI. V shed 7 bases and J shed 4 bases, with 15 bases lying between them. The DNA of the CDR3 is TGTGCCAGCAAAGATCGACTGAATGCAGATACGCAGTATTTT. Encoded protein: CASKDRLNADTQYF.

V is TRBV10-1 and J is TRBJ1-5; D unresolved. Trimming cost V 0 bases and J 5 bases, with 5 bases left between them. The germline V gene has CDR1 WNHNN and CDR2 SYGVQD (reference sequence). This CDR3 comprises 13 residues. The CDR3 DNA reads TGCGCCAGCAGTGAGTCAGACTATCAGCCCCAGCATTTT. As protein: CASSESDYQPQHF.

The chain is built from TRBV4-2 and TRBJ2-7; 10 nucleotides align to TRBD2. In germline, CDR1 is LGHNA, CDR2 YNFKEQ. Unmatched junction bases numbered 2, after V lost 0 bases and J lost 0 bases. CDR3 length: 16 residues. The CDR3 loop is CASSQDTSGISYEQYF. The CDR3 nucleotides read TGTGCCAGCAGCCAAGATACTAGCGGGATCTCCTACGAGCAGTACTTC.

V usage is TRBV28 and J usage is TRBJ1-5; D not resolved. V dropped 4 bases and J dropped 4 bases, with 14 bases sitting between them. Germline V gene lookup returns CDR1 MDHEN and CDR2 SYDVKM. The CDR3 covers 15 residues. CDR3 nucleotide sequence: TGTGCCAGCAGTTCCCCAACGGCGGATAATCAGCCCCAGCATTTT. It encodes CASSSPTADNQPQHF.

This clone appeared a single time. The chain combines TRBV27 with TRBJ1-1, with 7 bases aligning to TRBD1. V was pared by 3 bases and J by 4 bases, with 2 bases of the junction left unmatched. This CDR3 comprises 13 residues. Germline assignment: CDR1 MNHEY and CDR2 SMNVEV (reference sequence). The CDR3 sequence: CASSFNRGTEAFF. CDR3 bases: TGTGCCAGCAGTTTTAACAGGGGCACTGAAGCTTTCTTT.

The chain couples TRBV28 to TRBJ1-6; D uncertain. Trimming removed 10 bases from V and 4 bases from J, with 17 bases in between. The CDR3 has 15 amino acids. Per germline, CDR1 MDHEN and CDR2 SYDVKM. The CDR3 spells CATETGRGYNSPLHF. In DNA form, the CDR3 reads TGTGCCACCGAGACCGGGCGGGGATATAATTCACCCCTCCACTTT.

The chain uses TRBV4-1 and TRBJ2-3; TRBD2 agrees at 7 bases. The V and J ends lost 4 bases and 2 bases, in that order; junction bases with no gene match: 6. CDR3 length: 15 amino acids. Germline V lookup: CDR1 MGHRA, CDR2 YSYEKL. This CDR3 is CASSLRAGSTDTQYF. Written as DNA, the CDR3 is TGCGCCAGCAGCCTTCGAGCGGGATCCACAGATACGCAGTATTTT.

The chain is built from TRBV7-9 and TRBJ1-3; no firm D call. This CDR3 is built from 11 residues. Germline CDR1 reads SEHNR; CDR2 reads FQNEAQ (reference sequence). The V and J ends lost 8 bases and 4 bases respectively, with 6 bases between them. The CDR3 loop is CASSMGNTIYF. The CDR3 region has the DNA TGTGCCAGCTCTATGGGAAACACCATATATTTT. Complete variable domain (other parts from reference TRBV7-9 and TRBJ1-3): DTGVSQNPRHKITKRGQNVTFRCDPISEHNRLYWYRQTLGQGPEFLTYFQNEAQLEKSRLLSDRFSAERPKGSFSTLEIQRTEQGDSAMYLCASSMGNTIYFGEGSWLTVV.

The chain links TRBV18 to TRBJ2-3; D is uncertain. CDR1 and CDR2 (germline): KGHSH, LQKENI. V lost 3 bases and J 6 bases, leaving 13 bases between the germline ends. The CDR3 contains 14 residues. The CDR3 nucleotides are TGTGCCAGCTCACCGCGACTCCTGCGGGATACGCAGTATTTT. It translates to CASSPRLLRDTQYF.

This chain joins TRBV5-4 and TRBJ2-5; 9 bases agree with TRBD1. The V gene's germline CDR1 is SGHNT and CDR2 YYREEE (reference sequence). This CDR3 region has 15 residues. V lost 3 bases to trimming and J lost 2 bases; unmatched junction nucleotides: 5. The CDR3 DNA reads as TGTGCCAGCAGCTACCGGGGACAGGGACAAGAGACCCAGTACTTC. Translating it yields CASSYRGQGQETQYF.

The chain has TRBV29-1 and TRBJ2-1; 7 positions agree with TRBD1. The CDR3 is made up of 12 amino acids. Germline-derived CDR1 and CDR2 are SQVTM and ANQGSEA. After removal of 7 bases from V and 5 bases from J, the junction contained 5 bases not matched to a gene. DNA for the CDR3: TGCAGCGCTTGGACAGGAAACAATGAGCAGTTCTTC. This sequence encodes CSAWTGNNEQFF.

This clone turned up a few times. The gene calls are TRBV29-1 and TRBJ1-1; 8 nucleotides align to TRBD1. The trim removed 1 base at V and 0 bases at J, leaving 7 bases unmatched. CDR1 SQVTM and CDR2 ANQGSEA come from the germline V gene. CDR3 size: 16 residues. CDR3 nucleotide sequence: TGCAGCGTTGAAGGTGTGGGACAGGAAATGAACACTGAAGCTTTCTTT. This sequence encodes CSVEGVGQEMNTEAFF.

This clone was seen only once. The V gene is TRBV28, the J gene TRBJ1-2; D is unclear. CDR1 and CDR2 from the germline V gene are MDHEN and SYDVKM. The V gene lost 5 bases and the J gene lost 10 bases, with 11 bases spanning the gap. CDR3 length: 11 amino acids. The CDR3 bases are TGTGCCAGCAGTGCGTCCCTTTCCTACACCTTC. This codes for CASSASLSYTF.

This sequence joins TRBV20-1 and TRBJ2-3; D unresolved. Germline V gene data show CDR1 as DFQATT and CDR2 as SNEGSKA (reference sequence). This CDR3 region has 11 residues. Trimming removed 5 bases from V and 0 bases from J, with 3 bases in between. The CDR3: CSALSTDTQYF. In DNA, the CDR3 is TGCAGTGCTCTCAGCACAGATACGCAGTATTTT.

The CDR3 DNA follows: TGTGCCAGCAGCTTAATGGGACAGGGGGACTACGAGCAGTACTTC. Encoded protein: CASSLMGQGDYEQYF. V and J are TRBV7-9 and TRBJ2-7, with 11 bases that match TRBD1. Germline V gene sequence: CDR1 SEHNR, CDR2 FQNEAQ (reference sequence). This CDR3 is built from 15 residues. The J segment lost 3 bases and the V segment lost 2 bases, leaving 3 bases of the junction unmatched.

CDR3 sequence reads: CASRQTGTGEDEAFF. CDR3 bases: TGTGCCAGCAGACAAACCGGGACAGGGGAGGATGAAGCTTTCTTT. The chain couples TRBV7-9 to TRBJ1-1; 10 nucleotides agree with TRBD1. Germline V gives CDR1 SEHNR, CDR2 FQNEAQ (reference sequence). Unmatched junction bases numbered 11, after V lost 6 bases and J lost 7 bases. This CDR3 has 15 amino acids.

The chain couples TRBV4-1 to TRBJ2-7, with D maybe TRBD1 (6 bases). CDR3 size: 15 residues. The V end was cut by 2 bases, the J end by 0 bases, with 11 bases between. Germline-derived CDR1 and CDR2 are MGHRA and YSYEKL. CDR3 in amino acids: CASSQYQGPSYEQYF. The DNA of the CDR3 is TGCGCCAGCAGCCAATACCAGGGGCCCTCCTACGAGCAGTACTTC.

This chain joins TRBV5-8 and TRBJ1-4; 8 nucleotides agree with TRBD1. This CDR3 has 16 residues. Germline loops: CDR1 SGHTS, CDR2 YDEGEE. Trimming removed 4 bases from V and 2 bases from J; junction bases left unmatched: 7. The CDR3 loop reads CASSPRAGGTNEKLFF. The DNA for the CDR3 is TGTGCCAGCAGCCCGAGGGCAGGGGGCACTAATGAAAAACTGTTTTTT.

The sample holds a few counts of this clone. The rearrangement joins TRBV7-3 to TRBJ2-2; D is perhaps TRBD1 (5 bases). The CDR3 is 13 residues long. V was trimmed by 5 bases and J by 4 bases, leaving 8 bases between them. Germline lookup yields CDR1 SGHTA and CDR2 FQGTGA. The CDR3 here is CASSRQPTGELFF. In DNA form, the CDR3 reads TGTGCCAGCAGCCGACAGCCCACCGGGGAGCTGTTTTTT.

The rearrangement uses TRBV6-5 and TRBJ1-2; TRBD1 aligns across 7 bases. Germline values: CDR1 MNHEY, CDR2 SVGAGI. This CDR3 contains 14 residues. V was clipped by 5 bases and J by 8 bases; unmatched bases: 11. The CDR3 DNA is TGTGCCAGCAGTGATACGACAGGGAGCTGGGGCTACACCTTC. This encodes CASSDTTGSWGYTF.

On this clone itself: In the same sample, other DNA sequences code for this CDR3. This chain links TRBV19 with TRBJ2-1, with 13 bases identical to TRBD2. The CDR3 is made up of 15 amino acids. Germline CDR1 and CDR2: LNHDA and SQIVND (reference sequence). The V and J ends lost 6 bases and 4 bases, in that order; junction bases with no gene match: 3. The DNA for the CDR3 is TGTGCCAGTAGCATGGGACTAGCGGGATACAATGAGCAGTTCTTC. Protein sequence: CASSMGLAGYNEQFF.

The CDR3 here is CASSLTGLSPLHF. In nucleotides, the CDR3 is TGTGCCAGCAGCTTAACAGGGTTATCACCCCTCCACTTT. The chain couples TRBV7-6 to TRBJ1-6; a weak D match, TRBD1 (6 bases). Germline CDR1 and CDR2: SGHVS and FNYEAQ. The CDR3 has 13 residues. Trimming left V 2 bases short and J 10 bases short, with 9 bases between.

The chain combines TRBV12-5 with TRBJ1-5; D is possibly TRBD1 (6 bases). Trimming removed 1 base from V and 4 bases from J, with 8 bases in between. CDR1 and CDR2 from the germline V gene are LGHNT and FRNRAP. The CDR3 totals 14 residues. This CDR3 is CASGLGGPNQPQHF. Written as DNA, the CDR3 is TGTGCTAGTGGTTTGGGGGGGCCTAATCAGCCCCAGCATTTT.